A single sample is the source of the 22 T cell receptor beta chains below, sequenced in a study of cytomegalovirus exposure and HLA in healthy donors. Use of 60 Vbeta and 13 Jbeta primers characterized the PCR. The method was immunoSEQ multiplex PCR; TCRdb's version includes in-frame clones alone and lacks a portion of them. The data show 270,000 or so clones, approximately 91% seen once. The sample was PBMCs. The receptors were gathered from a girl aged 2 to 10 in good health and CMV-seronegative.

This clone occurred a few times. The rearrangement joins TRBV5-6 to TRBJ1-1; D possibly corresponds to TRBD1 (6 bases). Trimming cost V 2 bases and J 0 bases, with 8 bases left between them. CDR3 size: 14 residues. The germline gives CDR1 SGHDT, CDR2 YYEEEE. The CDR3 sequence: CASSFRGMNTEAFF. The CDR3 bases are TGTGCCAGCAGCTTCAGGGGCATGAACACTGAAGCTTTCTTT.

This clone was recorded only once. CDR3 sequence (DNA): TGTGCCAGCAGTGAAGCCACAGGAAGAGGCTACACCTTC. This gives the protein CASSEATGRGYTF. The chain has TRBV6-1 and TRBJ1-2; tentatively, D is TRBD1 (5 bases). The CDR3 length is 13 residues. With 0 bases removed from V and 8 bases from J, the gap between germline ends came to 10 bases. Germline lookup yields CDR1 MNHNS and CDR2 SASEGT.

The CDR3 is CASTAGANVLTF. CDR3 coding DNA: TGTGCCAGCACGGCTGGGGCCAACGTCCTGACTTTC. The V call is TRBV2, the J call TRBJ2-6; D not certain. The CDR3 is 12 amino acids. CDR1 is SNHLY, CDR2 FYNNEI, per germline. V was pared by 7 bases and J by 2 bases, with 3 bases between. Filled out from reference TRBV2 and TRBJ2-6, the complete variable domain reads EPEVTQTPSHQVTQMGQEVILRCVPISNHLYFYWYRQILGQKVEFLVSFYNNEISEKSEIFDDQFSVERPDGSNFTLKIRSTKLEDSAMYFCASTAGANVLTFGAGSRLTVL.

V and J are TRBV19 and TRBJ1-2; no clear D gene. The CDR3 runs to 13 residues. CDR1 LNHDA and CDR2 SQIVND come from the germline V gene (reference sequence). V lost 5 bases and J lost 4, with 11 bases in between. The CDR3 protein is CASSVGVSYGYTF. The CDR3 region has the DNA TGTGCCAGTAGTGTCGGGGTTTCCTATGGCTACACCTTC.

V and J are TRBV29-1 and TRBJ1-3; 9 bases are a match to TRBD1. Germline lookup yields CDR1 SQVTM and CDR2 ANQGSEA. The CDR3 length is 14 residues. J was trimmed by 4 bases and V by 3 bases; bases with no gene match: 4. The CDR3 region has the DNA TGCAGCGTTGACACAGGGGGCTCCGGAAACACCATATATTTT. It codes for CSVDTGGSGNTIYF.

The CDR3 DNA reads as TGCGCCAGCAGCTTGACCGCATTAGCGGTTAGCACAGATACGCAGTATTTT. It codes for CASSLTALAVSTDTQYF. V usage is TRBV5-1 and J usage is TRBJ2-3; maybe TRBD2 (6 bases). Trimming left V 1 base short and J 0 bases short, with 15 bases between. The germline V gene encodes CDR1 SGHRS and CDR2 YFSETQ. The CDR3 loop spans 17 amino acids. Supplemented by reference TRBV5-1 and TRBJ2-3, the full variable domain reads KAGVTQTPRYLIKTRGQQVTLSCSPISGHRSVSWYQQTPGQGLQFLFEYFSETQRNKGNFPGRFSGRQFSNSRSEMNVSTLELGDSALYLCASSLTALAVSTDTQYFGPGTRLTVL.

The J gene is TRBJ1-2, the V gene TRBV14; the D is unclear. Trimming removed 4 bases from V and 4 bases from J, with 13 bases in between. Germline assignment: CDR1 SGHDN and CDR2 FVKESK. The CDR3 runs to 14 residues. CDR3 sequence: CASSPRTWSYGYTF. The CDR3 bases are TGTGCCAGCAGCCCTAGGACTTGGAGCTATGGCTACACCTTC.

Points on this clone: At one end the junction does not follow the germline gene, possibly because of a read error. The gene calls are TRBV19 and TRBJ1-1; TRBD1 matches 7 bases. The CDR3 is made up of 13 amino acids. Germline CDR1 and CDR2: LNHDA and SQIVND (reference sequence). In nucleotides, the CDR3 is TGTGCCAGTAGTGTAGACAGGGACACTGAAGCTTTCTTT. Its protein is CASSVDRDTEAFF.

CDR3 DNA sequence: TGTGCCAGCAGCTTAGGGTCGGGGGAGTACGAGCAGTACTTC. Translated: CASSLGSGEYEQYF. V and J are TRBV7-6 and TRBJ2-7, with D perhaps TRBD2 (6 bases). The CDR3 consists of 14 residues. In germline, CDR1 is SGHVS, CDR2 FNYEAQ. V lost 1 base and J lost 4, with 11 bases in between. Variable domain in full (rest from reference TRBV7-6 and TRBJ2-7): GAGVSQSPRYKVTKRGQDVALRCDPISGHVSLYWYRQALGQGPEFLTYFNYEAQQDKSGLPNDRFSAERPEGSISTLTIQRTEQRDSAMYRCASSLGSGEYEQYFGPGTRLTVT.

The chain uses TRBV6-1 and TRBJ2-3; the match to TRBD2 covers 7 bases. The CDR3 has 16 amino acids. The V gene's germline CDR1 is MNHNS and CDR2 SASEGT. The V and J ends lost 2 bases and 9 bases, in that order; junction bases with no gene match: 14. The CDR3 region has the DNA TGTGCCAGCAGTGAATGGGGAGGCGGGGGAGGGGACACGCAGTATTTT. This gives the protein CASSEWGGGGGDTQYF.

Here the CDR3 reads CASSGPRGDTEAFF. The CDR3 DNA reads as TGTGCCAGCAGTGGACCCAGGGGAGACACTGAAGCTTTCTTT. V and J are TRBV27 and TRBJ1-1; D may be TRBD1 (6 bases). The germline V gene has CDR1 MNHEY and CDR2 SMNVEV (reference sequence). The V and J ends lost 5 bases and 3 bases respectively, with 13 bases between them. The length of the CDR3 is 14 residues.

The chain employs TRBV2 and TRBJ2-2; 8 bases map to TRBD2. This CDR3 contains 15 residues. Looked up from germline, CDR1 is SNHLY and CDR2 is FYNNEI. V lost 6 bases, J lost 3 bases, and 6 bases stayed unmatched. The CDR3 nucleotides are TGTGCCAGCAGGGGCGGGGGGTCATACACCGGGGAGCTGTTTTTT. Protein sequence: CASRGGGSYTGELFF.

CDR3 DNA sequence: TGCAGCGTTGAAGATATTAGTGGAGGTACCAGGCATGGCTACACCTTC. It specifies CSVEDISGGTRHGYTF. The rearrangement links TRBV29-1 to TRBJ1-2; D is undetermined. This CDR3 comprises 16 residues. V was pared by 0 bases and J by 6 bases, with 20 bases between. Germline CDR1 and CDR2: SQVTM and ANQGSEA.

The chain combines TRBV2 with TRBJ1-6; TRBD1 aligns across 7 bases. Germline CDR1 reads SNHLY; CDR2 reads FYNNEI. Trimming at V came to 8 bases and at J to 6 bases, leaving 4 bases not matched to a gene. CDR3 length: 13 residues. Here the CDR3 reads CASCWDSNSPLHF. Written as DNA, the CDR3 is TGTGCCAGCTGCTGGGACAGTAATTCACCCCTCCACTTT.

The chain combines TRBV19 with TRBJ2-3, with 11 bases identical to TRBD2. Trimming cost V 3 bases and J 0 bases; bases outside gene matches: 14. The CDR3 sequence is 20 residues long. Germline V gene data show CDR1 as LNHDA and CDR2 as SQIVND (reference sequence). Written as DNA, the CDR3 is TGTGCCAGTAGTATGATGTTTACTAGCGGGGGCCCAACGAGCACAGATACGCAGTATTTT. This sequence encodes CASSMMFTSGGPTSTDTQYF.

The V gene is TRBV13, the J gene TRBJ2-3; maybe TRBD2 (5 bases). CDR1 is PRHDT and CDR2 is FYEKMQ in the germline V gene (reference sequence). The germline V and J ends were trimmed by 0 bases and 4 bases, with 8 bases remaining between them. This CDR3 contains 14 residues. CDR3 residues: CASSLGRDPDTQYF. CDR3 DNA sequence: TGTGCCAGCAGCTTAGGTCGGGATCCAGATACGCAGTATTTT. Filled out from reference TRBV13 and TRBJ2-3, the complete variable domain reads AAGVIQSPRHLIKEKRETATLKCYPIPRHDTVYWYQQGPGQDPQFLISFYEKMQSDKGSIPDRFSAQQFSDYHSELNMSSLELGDSALYFCASSLGRDPDTQYFGPGTRLTVL.

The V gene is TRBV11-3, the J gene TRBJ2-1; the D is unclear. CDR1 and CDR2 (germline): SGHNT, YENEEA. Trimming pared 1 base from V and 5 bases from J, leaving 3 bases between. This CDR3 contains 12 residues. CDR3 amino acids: CASSLVNNEQFF. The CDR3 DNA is TGTGCCAGCAGCTTAGTCAACAATGAGCAGTTCTTC. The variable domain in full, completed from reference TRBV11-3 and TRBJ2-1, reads EAGVVQSPRYKIIEKKQPVAFWCNPISGHNTLYWYLQNLGQGPELLIRYENEEAVDDSQLPKDRFSAERLKGVDSTLKIQPAELGDSAVYLCASSLVNNEQFFGPGTRLTVL.

CDR3 sequence reads: CASSQVGASGGNIQYF. CDR3 bases: TGCGCCAGCAGCCAAGTGGGGGCTAGCGGGGGGAACATTCAGTACTTC. The gene calls are TRBV4-1 and TRBJ2-4; TRBD2 agrees at 11 bases. Per germline, CDR1 MGHRA and CDR2 YSYEKL. The CDR3 is 16 amino acids. Trimming cost V 1 base and J 7 bases; bases outside gene matches: 6.

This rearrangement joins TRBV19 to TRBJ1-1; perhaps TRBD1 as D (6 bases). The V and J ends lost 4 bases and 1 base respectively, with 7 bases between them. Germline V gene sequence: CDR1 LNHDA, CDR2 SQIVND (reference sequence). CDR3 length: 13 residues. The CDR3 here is CASSKQGNTEAFF. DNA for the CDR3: TGTGCCAGTAGTAAACAGGGGAACACTGAAGCTTTCTTT.

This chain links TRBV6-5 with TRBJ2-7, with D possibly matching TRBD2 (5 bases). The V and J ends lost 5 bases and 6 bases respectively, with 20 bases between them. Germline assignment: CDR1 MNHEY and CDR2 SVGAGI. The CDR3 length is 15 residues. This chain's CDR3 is CASSRSGDRAGEQYF. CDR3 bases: TGTGCCAGCAGTCGTTCCGGGGATAGGGCCGGCGAGCAGTACTTC.

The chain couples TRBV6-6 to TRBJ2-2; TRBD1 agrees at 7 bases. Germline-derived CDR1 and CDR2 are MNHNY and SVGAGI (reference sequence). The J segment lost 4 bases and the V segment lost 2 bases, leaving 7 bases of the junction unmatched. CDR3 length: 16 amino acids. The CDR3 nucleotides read TGTGCCAGCAGTTACGACCCGACAGGGCGCACCGGGGAGCTGTTTTTT. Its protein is CASSYDPTGRTGELFF.

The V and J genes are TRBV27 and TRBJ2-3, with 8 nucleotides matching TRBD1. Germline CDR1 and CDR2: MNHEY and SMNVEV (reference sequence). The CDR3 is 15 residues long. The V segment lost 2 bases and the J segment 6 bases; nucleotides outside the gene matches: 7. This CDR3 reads CASSLRLTGADTQYF. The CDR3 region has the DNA TGTGCCAGCAGTTTAAGGCTGACAGGGGCCGATACGCAGTATTTT.